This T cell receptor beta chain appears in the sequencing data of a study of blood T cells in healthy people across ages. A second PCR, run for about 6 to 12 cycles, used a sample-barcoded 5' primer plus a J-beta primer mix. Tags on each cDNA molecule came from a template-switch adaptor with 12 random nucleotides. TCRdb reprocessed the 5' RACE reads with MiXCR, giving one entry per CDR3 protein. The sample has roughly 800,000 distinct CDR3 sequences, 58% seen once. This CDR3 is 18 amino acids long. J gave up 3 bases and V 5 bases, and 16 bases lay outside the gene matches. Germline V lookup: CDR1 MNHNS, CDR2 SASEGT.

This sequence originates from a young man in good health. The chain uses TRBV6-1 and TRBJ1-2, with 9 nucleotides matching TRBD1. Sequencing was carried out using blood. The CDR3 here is CASSRPDRGVGSDYGYTF. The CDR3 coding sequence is TGTGCCAGCAGTAGACCGGACAGGGGTGTAGGGTCGGACTATGGCTACACCTTC.